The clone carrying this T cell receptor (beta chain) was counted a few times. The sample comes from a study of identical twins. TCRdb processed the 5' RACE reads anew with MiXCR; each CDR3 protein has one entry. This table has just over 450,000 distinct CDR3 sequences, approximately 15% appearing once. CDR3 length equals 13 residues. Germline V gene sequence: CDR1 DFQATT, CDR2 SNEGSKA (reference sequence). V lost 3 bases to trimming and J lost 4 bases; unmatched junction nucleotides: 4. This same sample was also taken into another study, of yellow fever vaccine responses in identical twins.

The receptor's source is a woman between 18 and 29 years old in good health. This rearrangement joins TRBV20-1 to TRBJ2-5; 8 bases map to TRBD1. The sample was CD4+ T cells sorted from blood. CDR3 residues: CSASVRGPETQYF. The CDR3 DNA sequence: TGCAGTGCTAGTGTCAGGGGGCCAGAGACCCAGTACTTC.